This T cell receptor beta chain emerged from a study of blood T cells in healthy people across ages. A J-beta primer mix and a sample-barcoded 5' primer were used in a second PCR of roughly 7 to 12 cycles. Each CDR3 protein is one row after TCRdb ran MiXCR on the 5' RACE reads. Of approximately 1.5 million distinct CDR3 sequences listed, around 36% are singletons. Whole-study results and caveats: Aged donors had fewer naive CD4+ cells and lower diversity than long-lived donors.

Germline V gene data show CDR1 as SEHNR and CDR2 as FQNEAQ (reference sequence). V shed 2 bases, J shed 8 bases, and the junction held 7 bases outside the gene matches. This CDR3 contains 15 residues. With regard to this clonotype: Antigen unknown.

The specimen was blood. The rearrangement joins TRBV7-9 to TRBJ2-1, with TRBD1 matching over 9 bases. The receptor's source is a woman under 40 in good health. The CDR3 spells CASSLRDRAVDEQFF. The CDR3 bases are TGTGCCAGCAGCTTAAGGGACAGGGCCGTCGATGAGCAGTTCTTC.